The T cell receptor beta chain under discussion was sequenced for a study of T cells in Graves' hyperthyroidism and ophthalmopathy. The V gene's germline CDR1 is MDHEN and CDR2 SYDVKM. The CDR3 runs 19 residues. V lost 3 bases and J 3 bases, leaving 23 bases between the germline ends. RNA transcripts provided the source from which TCR beta CDR3 regions were amplified. TCR CDR3 regions were first amplified by RT-PCR with HTBI primers. TCRdb recomputed calls from the multiplex PCR reads with MiXCR, one row per CDR3 protein. The sample consists of around 35,000 distinct CDR3 sequences, about 50% of them appearing once.

The chain employs TRBV28 and TRBJ1-4, with D hard to call. The sample consisted of blood. This receptor was obtained from a man aged 35 to 55 with Graves' ophthalmopathy. The CDR3 region has the DNA TGTGCCAGCAGTTTCCCGGTCCCCCCAGGACCGTTGGCTAATGAAAAACTGTTTTTT. Encoded protein: CASSFPVPPGPLANEKLFF.